This TCR beta chain was identified during a study of T-cell reconstitution after alpha-beta-depleted transplantation in children. V trimming: 4 bases; J trimming: 1 base; junction bases outside the gene matches: 17. The V gene's germline CDR1 is SGHRS and CDR2 YFSETQ. The CDR3 consists of 19 residues. Comments on this clonotype: Its antigen is as yet unknown.

Molecular barcoding with unique molecular identifiers was used for the TCRbeta library. TCRdb fed the PCR reads into MiXCR, producing one record per CDR3 protein. The sample holds fewer than 1 million distinct CDR3 sequences, approximately 15% seen once. Whole-study results and caveats: T-cell numbers and diversity, one year after transplant, stemmed largely from T cells that were newly produced. Elevated TCRbeta diversity at day 60 was traced, in some patients, to surviving recipient T cells and thymic progenitors. Expanded graft clones, several hundred of them, were reportedly the source of alpha-beta T cells about two months after transplant.

This receptor was identified in a male patient aged 10 to 17 who had a stem cell transplant for acute lymphoblastic leukemia, so the T cells may come from the graft donor. This material consisted of PBMCs, mostly from graft donor cells, taken 360 days after TCRalphabeta/CD19-depleted stem cell transplant. This chain connects TRBV5-1 to TRBJ2-3; 8 nucleotides agree with TRBD2. The DNA of the CDR3 is TGCGCCAGCAGCGAGGGACTAGTCGGTAGGGGTTTCGGCACAGATACGCAGTATTTT. This sequence encodes CASSEGLVGRGFGTDTQYF. Full variable domain (outside the CDR3, taken from reference TRBV5-1 and TRBJ2-3): KAGVTQTPRYLIKTRGQQVTLSCSPISGHRSVSWYQQTPGQGLQFLFEYFSETQRNKGNFPGRFSGRQFSNSRSEMNVSTLELGDSALYLCASSEGLVGRGFGTDTQYFGPGTRLTVL.